Listed below are T cell receptor beta chains from one sample, sequenced in a study of T cells in Graves' hyperthyroidism and ophthalmopathy. One entry per CDR3 protein, called by TCRdb with MiXCR from the multiplex PCR reads. Among 640,000 or so distinct CDR3 sequences listed, 13% to 15% were seen once. The specimen was blood. The receptors here all came from a woman aged 18-29 years with Graves' ophthalmopathy. Both conserved end residues are part of each CDR3. The order of the fields is J gene, D gene, clone size, V gene, CDR3 DNA, CDR3 protein. The D gene is left open where the match is weak. Expanded clones get a size class; other rows say once, few or many, or leave the size out.

j_gene: TRBJ1-1
d_gene: NA
abundance: many
v_gene: TRBV7-3
CDR3nt: TGTGCCAGCAGCTTTGGCCTGAGGACTGAAGCTTTCTTT
CDR3aa: CASSFGLRTEAFF

j_gene: TRBJ1-5
d_gene: NA
abundance: many
v_gene: TRBV12-3/TRBV12-4
CDR3nt: TGTGCCAGCAGCCTAGACGCAAACAATCAGCCCCAGCATTTT
CDR3aa: CASSLDANNQPQHF

j_gene: TRBJ1-5
d_gene: NA
abundance: NA
v_gene: TRBV19
CDR3nt: TGTGCCAGTACTAAGGTCCCTCAGCCCCAGCATTTT
CDR3aa: CASTKVPQPQHF

j_gene: TRBJ2-1
d_gene: NA
abundance: few
v_gene: TRBV12-3/TRBV12-4
CDR3nt: TGTGCCAGCAGTTTGCTCCGGAGGGCGGGGCAGTTCTTC
CDR3aa: CASSLLRRAGQFF

j_gene: TRBJ1-2
d_gene: NA
abundance: many
v_gene: TRBV7-2
CDR3nt: TGTGCCAGCAGCTTGATGGGGGCACGGGAAGGCTACACCTTC
CDR3aa: CASSLMGAREGYTF

j_gene: TRBJ2-7
d_gene: NA
abundance: NA
v_gene: TRBV20-1
CDR3nt: TGCAGTGCTAGGATCGGGAGAGGGTACGAGCAGTATTTC
CDR3aa: CSARIGRGYEQYF

j_gene: TRBJ2-7
d_gene: NA
abundance: many
v_gene: TRBV18
CDR3nt: TGTGCCAGCTCACCGTCACAGACATACGAGCAGTACTTC
CDR3aa: CASSPSQTYEQYF

j_gene: TRBJ1-2
d_gene: TRBD1
abundance: NA
v_gene: TRBV19
CDR3nt: TGTGCCAGTAGCACTCGGGACAGGGGCGACTATGGCTACACCTTC
CDR3aa: CASSTRDRGDYGYTF

j_gene: TRBJ2-1
d_gene: TRBD2
abundance: few
v_gene: TRBV5-1
CDR3nt: TGCGCCAGCAGCCTAGCGGGAGGGCCCGGAGGGAGGGACAATGAGCAGTTCTTC
CDR3aa: CASSLAGGPGGRDNEQFF

j_gene: TRBJ1-1
d_gene: NA
abundance: many
v_gene: TRBV5-5
CDR3nt: TGTGCCAGCAACCTGAGGAGATTCTTGAACACTGAAGCTTTCTTT
CDR3aa: CASNLRRFLNTEAFF

j_gene: TRBJ2-7
d_gene: TRBD2
abundance: many
v_gene: TRBV9
CDR3nt: TGTGCCAGCAGCGTAGTAACGGGAGGGATGGACGAGCAGTACTTC
CDR3aa: CASSVVTGGMDEQYF

j_gene: TRBJ2-1
d_gene: TRBD2
abundance: many
v_gene: TRBV11-3
CDR3nt: TGTGCCAGCAGCTTCCGTAGCGGGAGTAATGAGCAGTTCTTC
CDR3aa: CASSFRSGSNEQFF

j_gene: TRBJ2-7
d_gene: TRBD2
abundance: NA
v_gene: TRBV18
CDR3nt: TGTGCCAGCTCACTACTGGTGGGCGGGAGCTCCTACGAGCAGTACTTC
CDR3aa: CASSLLVGGSSYEQYF

j_gene: TRBJ2-3
d_gene: NA
abundance: many
v_gene: TRBV6-5
CDR3nt: TGTGCCAGCAGTTACTCGGCGGCAGGGGGGGATACGCAGTATTTT
CDR3aa: CASSYSAAGGDTQYF

j_gene: TRBJ2-7
d_gene: NA
abundance: many
v_gene: TRBV28
CDR3nt: TGTGCCAGCACCTCAATTGGGGGCAGAGACTTCTACGAGCAGTACTTC
CDR3aa: CASTSIGGRDFYEQYF

j_gene: TRBJ1-3
d_gene: NA
abundance: many
v_gene: TRBV27
CDR3nt: TGTGCCAGCAGTTTATCGGGACGGGGTTACTCTGGAAACACCATATATTTT
CDR3aa: CASSLSGRGYSGNTIYF

j_gene: TRBJ1-1
d_gene: NA
abundance: many
v_gene: TRBV3-1
CDR3nt: TGTGCCAGCAGCCAAGCTCCCCGGTGGTCCCGGAACACTGAAGCTTTCTTT
CDR3aa: CASSQAPRWSRNTEAFF

j_gene: TRBJ1-5
d_gene: TRBD1
abundance: NA
v_gene: TRBV3-1
CDR3nt: TGCGCCAGCAGCCAAACCCGGGACAGGTATCAGCCCCAGCATTTT
CDR3aa: CASSQTRDRYQPQHF

j_gene: TRBJ2-1
d_gene: NA
abundance: few
v_gene: TRBV27
CDR3nt: TGTGCCAGCAGTCCTTCGGGGGGCGATCGGGCTTATGAGCAGTTCTTC
CDR3aa: CASSPSGGDRAYEQFF

j_gene: TRBJ2-3
d_gene: TRBD2
abundance: NA
v_gene: TRBV7-6
CDR3nt: TGTGCCAGTATCTCCGGGGGGGGGACACGGGATGAATGGAGTACAGATACGCAGTATTTT
CDR3aa: CASISGGGTRDEWSTDTQYF

j_gene: TRBJ2-7
d_gene: TRBD2
abundance: many
v_gene: TRBV7-2
CDR3nt: TGTGCCAGCAGCCCCAGTTGGGTAGCGGGAGGCCCTCCGGCCTACGAGCAGTACTTC
CDR3aa: CASSPSWVAGGPPAYEQYF

j_gene: TRBJ2-3
d_gene: TRBD2
abundance: NA
v_gene: TRBV7-6
CDR3nt: TGTGCCAGCAGCCCTCGGACTAGCGGGGAGAGAGATACGCAGTATTTT
CDR3aa: CASSPRTSGERDTQYF

j_gene: TRBJ1-1
d_gene: TRBD1
abundance: many
v_gene: TRBV11-3
CDR3nt: TGTGCCAGCAGCTTTGACGGGACAGGGTACACTGAAGCTTTCTTT
CDR3aa: CASSFDGTGYTEAFF

j_gene: TRBJ2-7
d_gene: NA
abundance: many
v_gene: TRBV27
CDR3nt: TGTGCCAGCAGTCCTTTTGGGGTCGAGCAGTACTTC
CDR3aa: CASSPFGVEQYF

j_gene: TRBJ2-1
d_gene: TRBD1
abundance: many
v_gene: TRBV28
CDR3nt: TGTGCCAGCAGTTCCTCCGGGACAGGGGACTACAATGAGCAGTTCTTC
CDR3aa: CASSSSGTGDYNEQFF

j_gene: TRBJ2-1
d_gene: NA
abundance: few
v_gene: TRBV19
CDR3nt: TGTGCCAGTAGTATCGGGGCCGACGTTAATGAGCAGTTCTTC
CDR3aa: CASSIGADVNEQFF

j_gene: TRBJ2-2
d_gene: TRBD1
abundance: NA
v_gene: TRBV29-1
CDR3nt: TGCAGCGTTGCTGAGCCAGGGACAGGGCACACCGGGGAGCTGTTTTTT
CDR3aa: CSVAEPGTGHTGELFF

j_gene: TRBJ1-2
d_gene: NA
abundance: many
v_gene: TRBV20-1
CDR3nt: TGCAGTGCTAGACCGGCCCGGGACTATGGCTACACCTTC
CDR3aa: CSARPARDYGYTF

j_gene: TRBJ2-5
d_gene: NA
abundance: NA
v_gene: TRBV24-1
CDR3nt: TGTGCCACCAGGGGGGGAGCCCAAGAGACCCAGTACTTC
CDR3aa: CATRGGAQETQYF

j_gene: TRBJ2-5
d_gene: TRBD1
abundance: NA
v_gene: TRBV5-6
CDR3nt: TGTGCCAGCAGCCTACGGACAGGGCTGTACCAAGAGACCCAGTACTTC
CDR3aa: CASSLRTGLYQETQYF

j_gene: TRBJ1-5
d_gene: NA
abundance: NA
v_gene: TRBV6-4
CDR3nt: TGTGCCAGCAGTGACTCATCCGGTCAGCCCCAGCATTTT
CDR3aa: CASSDSSGQPQHF

j_gene: TRBJ2-6
d_gene: TRBD1
abundance: NA
v_gene: TRBV11-2
CDR3nt: TGTGCCAGCAGGAAAACAGGGGGCCTTTCGAACTCTGGGGCCAACGTCCTGACTTTC
CDR3aa: CASRKTGGLSNSGANVLTF

j_gene: TRBJ2-7
d_gene: NA
abundance: once
v_gene: TRBV14
CDR3nt: TGTGCCAGCAGCCGCTGGGGGCGGGAGCGTAACGAGCAGTACTTC
CDR3aa: CASSRWGRERNEQYF

j_gene: TRBJ2-7
d_gene: NA
abundance: few
v_gene: TRBV6-5
CDR3nt: TGTGCCAGCAGTTACCCGCGTTACTACGAGCAGTACTTC
CDR3aa: CASSYPRYYEQYF

j_gene: TRBJ2-5
d_gene: TRBD1
abundance: many
v_gene: TRBV6-2/TRBV6-3
CDR3nt: TGTGCCAGCAGCTCCTGGACAGGGAAAGAGACCCAGTACTTC
CDR3aa: CASSSWTGKETQYF

j_gene: TRBJ2-2
d_gene: NA
abundance: few
v_gene: TRBV12-5
CDR3nt: TGTGCTAGTGGTGTGATCCGGGACTCCTCGACCGGGGAGCTGTTTTTT
CDR3aa: CASGVIRDSSTGELFF

j_gene: TRBJ2-3
d_gene: NA
abundance: NA
v_gene: TRBV11-3
CDR3nt: TGTGCCAGCAGCTTAACGTGCGGCAGGGGTAACACAGATACGCAGTATTTT
CDR3aa: CASSLTCGRGNTDTQYF

j_gene: TRBJ1-4
d_gene: NA
abundance: NA
v_gene: TRBV7-9
CDR3nt: TGTGCCAGCGGCTCCCACCGAACCCTTAATGAAAAACTGTTTTTT
CDR3aa: CASGSHRTLNEKLFF

j_gene: TRBJ2-7
d_gene: TRBD2
abundance: NA
v_gene: TRBV19
CDR3nt: TGTGCCAGTAGTACCTCGACTAGCGGTAGCTCCTACAATGAGCAGTACTTC
CDR3aa: CASSTSTSGSSYNEQYF

j_gene: TRBJ2-7
d_gene: TRBD2
abundance: NA
v_gene: TRBV20-1
CDR3nt: TGCAGTGCTAGAGATGGGCTAGCGGGAATGCTCGAGCAGTACTTC
CDR3aa: CSARDGLAGMLEQYF

j_gene: TRBJ2-1
d_gene: NA
abundance: few
v_gene: TRBV6-4
CDR3nt: TGTGCCAGCAGTGACTCTGGCCAGACTCCCTACAATGAGCAGTTCTTC
CDR3aa: CASSDSGQTPYNEQFF

j_gene: TRBJ2-7
d_gene: NA
abundance: many
v_gene: TRBV7-2
CDR3nt: TGTGCCAGCAGCTTAGTGAGTGACTCCACCTACGAGCAGTACTTC
CDR3aa: CASSLVSDSTYEQYF

j_gene: TRBJ2-3
d_gene: NA
abundance: NA
v_gene: TRBV9
CDR3nt: TGTGCCAGCAGCGTAGGGTATGGATGGAATCCAGATACGCAGTATTTT
CDR3aa: CASSVGYGWNPDTQYF

j_gene: TRBJ2-5
d_gene: TRBD2
abundance: many
v_gene: TRBV13
CDR3nt: TGTGCCAGCAGCCGCGGTAGCGGGAGAAGGGAGACCCAGTACTTC
CDR3aa: CASSRGSGRRETQYF

j_gene: TRBJ2-2
d_gene: NA
abundance: few
v_gene: TRBV29-1
CDR3nt: TGCAGCGTTGAACTGGTAGCGAGAGCTGGGGAGCTGTTTTTT
CDR3aa: CSVELVARAGELFF

j_gene: TRBJ2-3
d_gene: NA
abundance: few
v_gene: TRBV5-1
CDR3nt: TGCGCCAGCAACCAGCACAGCACAGATACGCAGTATTTT
CDR3aa: CASNQHSTDTQYF

j_gene: TRBJ2-6
d_gene: TRBD1
abundance: few
v_gene: TRBV30
CDR3nt: TGTGCCCACAACAGGGGGCTAGGCGGGGCCAACGTCCTGACTTTC
CDR3aa: CAHNRGLGGANVLTF

j_gene: TRBJ1-1
d_gene: TRBD1
abundance: NA
v_gene: TRBV6-1
CDR3nt: TGTGCCAGCAGTGAAGTGTGGACAGGGAGTAACACTGAAGCTTTCTTT
CDR3aa: CASSEVWTGSNTEAFF

j_gene: TRBJ1-1
d_gene: TRBD1
abundance: many
v_gene: TRBV11-2
CDR3nt: TGTGCCAGCAGCTCCATCTCGGCAGGGGGAAATCGGGGGACTGAAGCTTTCTTT
CDR3aa: CASSSISAGGNRGTEAFF

j_gene: TRBJ2-7
d_gene: NA
abundance: many
v_gene: TRBV7-3
CDR3nt: TGTGCCAGCAGCTTTAATAGCGTTAGCTACGAGCAGTACTTC
CDR3aa: CASSFNSVSYEQYF